This T cell receptor (beta chain) emerged from a study of CD8+CD57+ T cells in acquired aplastic anemia. For sequencing, patients were chosen who had shown expansion of CD8+CD57+ cells by flow cytometry. The junction had 15 bases not matched to a gene; V was cut back by 4 bases and J by 9 bases. The CDR3 has 17 residues. CDR1 is LNHDA and CDR2 is SQIVND in the germline V gene (reference sequence). In its sample, this clonotype was seen many times. The template used for profiling TCR beta VDJ and CDR3 was genomic DNA. TCRdb passed the reads through MiXCR, listing each CDR3 protein once. The table shows approximately 160,000 distinct CDR3 sequences, with around 43% occurring only once.

This receptor was taken from a human donor with aplastic anemia. The sequencing input was sorted CD4+, CD8+, or CD8+CD57+ T cells (not recorded which) from PBMCs. This chain joins TRBV19 and TRBJ2-1; 10 bases are shared with TRBD2. CDR3 DNA sequence: TGTGCCAGTAGTACGAGGACTAGCGGAGCCCCCGTCGCTGAGCAGTTCTTC. This encodes CASSTRTSGAPVAEQFF. Together with reference TRBV19 and TRBJ2-1, the CDR3 gives the full variable domain: DGGITQSPKYLFRKEGQNVTLSCEQNLNHDAMYWYRQDPGQGLRLIYYSQIVNDFQKGDIAEGYSVSREKKESFPLTVTSAQKNPTAFYLCASSTRTSGAPVAEQFFGPGTRLTVL.